Listed here are 31 T cell receptor beta chains from one sample, sequenced in a study of blood T cell repertoires in COVID-19. Sequenced by immunoSEQ multiplex PCR; TCRdb stores in-frame clones only, minus some. This table holds around 300,000 clones, around 88% found once. The source material was peripheral blood. The receptors come from a woman in her 30s with COVID-19, enrolled during active disease.

Points on this clone: Other DNA sequences in this specimen translate into the identical CDR3. This sequence joins TRBV5-4 and TRBJ2-3; no reliable D call. Per the germline V gene, CDR1 is SGHNT and CDR2 is YYREEE (reference sequence). V was pared by 0 bases and J by 1 base, with 3 bases between. CDR3 length equals 13 residues. CDR3 amino acids: CASSLGGTDTQYF. DNA of the CDR3: TGTGCCAGCAGCTTGGGAGGCACAGATACGCAGTATTTT.

The chain is built from TRBV18 and TRBJ1-6; 9 bases align to TRBD1. Germline values: CDR1 KGHSH, CDR2 LQKENI. The V gene end was trimmed by 4 bases and the J gene end by 7 bases; junction bases not matched to a gene: 2. CDR3 length equals 14 residues. CDR3 nucleotide sequence: TGTGCCAGCTCACGGGACAGGGACAATTCACCCCTCCACTTT. It specifies CASSRDRDNSPLHF.

This chain links TRBV15 with TRBJ1-3; D might be TRBD1 (6 bases). CDR1 and CDR2 (germline): LNHNV, YYDKDF (reference sequence). The CDR3 consists of 16 residues. V was clipped by 1 base and J by 0 bases, with 10 bases between them. The CDR3 region is CATSRGQVTSGNTIYF. Here the CDR3 DNA reads TGTGCCACCAGCAGAGGACAGGTTACCTCTGGAAACACCATATATTTT.

Written as DNA, the CDR3 is TGCGCCAGCACCTGGACTCAGACCGGGGAGCTGTTTTTT. This codes for CASTWTQTGELFF. The chain employs TRBV5-1 and TRBJ2-2; perhaps TRBD2 as D (5 bases). Germline V gene sequence: CDR1 SGHRS, CDR2 YFSETQ. This CDR3 is built from 13 residues. V was pared by 6 bases and J by 5 bases, with 11 bases between.

V and J are TRBV6-2 or TRBV6-3 and TRBJ2-7; 7 nucleotides agree with TRBD1. Germline V gives CDR1 MNHEY, CDR2 SVGEGT. The CDR3 has 15 amino acids. With 6 bases clipped from V and 0 bases from J, the junction kept 8 bases outside the gene matches. CDR3 bases: TGTGCCAGCAGCCGGGACAGACTCACCTCCTACGAGCAGTACGTC. The encoded protein is CASSRDRLTSYEQYV.

The rearrangement uses TRBV6-2 or TRBV6-3 and TRBJ1-1; D remains unclear. The germline V and J ends were trimmed by 7 bases and 0 bases, with 6 bases remaining between them. The germline gives CDR1 MNHEY, CDR2 SVGEGT. The CDR3 loop spans 12 amino acids. The CDR3 here is CASTYMNTEAFF. CDR3 DNA sequence: TGTGCCAGCACTTATATGAACACTGAAGCTTTCTTT.

Worth noting for this clone: A read error may account for a junction end that differs from germline. The V gene is TRBV4-1, the J gene TRBJ2-1; 7 bases align to TRBD2. Germline CDR1 and CDR2: MGHRA and YSYEKL. The CDR3 length is 20 residues. CDR3 coding DNA: TGCGCCAGCAGTCAAGATGGGGGACTACTAGGCGGTAGCTCCTACAATGAGCAGTTCTTC. Its translation is CASSQDGGLLGGSSYNEQFF.

This clone has only one observation. Written as DNA, the CDR3 is TGTGCCAGCATCAGGACAGGGAGCGGGGAGACCCAGTACTTC. This gives the protein CASIRTGSGETQYF. The chain uses TRBV7-9 and TRBJ2-5; 8 bases agree with TRBD1. Losses at the gene ends were 7 bases for V and 5 bases for J; bases not matched to a gene: 9. Looked up from germline, CDR1 is SEHNR and CDR2 is FQNEAQ (reference sequence). There are 14 residues in the CDR3.

This chain links TRBV30 with TRBJ2-7; 10 bases are a match to TRBD1. The CDR3 runs to 15 residues. The ends lost 2 bases at V and 3 bases at J; junction bases unmatched: 7. Germline V gene lookup returns CDR1 GTSNPN and CDR2 SVGIG (reference sequence). The CDR3 protein is CAWSFGTGVVYEQYF. CDR3 in DNA: TGTGCCTGGAGTTTCGGGACAGGGGTGGTCTACGAGCAGTACTTC.

The chain combines TRBV2 with TRBJ2-3, with 7 positions matching TRBD2. CDR1 is SNHLY, CDR2 FYNNEI, per germline. The ends lost 7 bases at V and 4 bases at J; junction bases unmatched: 5. This CDR3 region has 13 residues. The CDR3 sequence: CASNIGLADTQYF. As DNA, the CDR3 is TGTGCCAGCAACATCGGACTAGCAGATACGCAGTATTTT.

This clone showed up just once. The chain is built from TRBV14 and TRBJ2-1; TRBD1 is a possible D gene (5 bases). The germline gives CDR1 SGHDN, CDR2 FVKESK. CDR3 length: 15 residues. V was pared by 1 base and J by 7 bases, with 14 bases between. This chain's CDR3 is CASSQGKYRYNEQFF. The DNA of the CDR3 is TGTGCCAGCAGCCAAGGAAAGTACAGGTATAATGAGCAGTTCTTC.

This chain joins TRBV6-2 or TRBV6-3 and TRBJ1-1; D unclear. Germline CDR1 is MNHEY and CDR2 is SVGEGT. The length of the CDR3 is 13 residues. V lost 2 bases and J lost 5, with 9 bases in between. In nucleotides, the CDR3 is TGTGCCAGCAGTTACGTTTGGGAGACTGAAGCTTTCTTT. Its translation: CASSYVWETEAFF.

The chain employs TRBV28 and TRBJ2-1; D uncertain. The germline CDR1 and CDR2 sequences are MDHEN and SYDVKM. V gave up 2 bases and J gave up 9 bases, with 17 bases separating them. The CDR3 is made up of 15 amino acids. The DNA for the CDR3 is TGTGCCAGCAGTTTAGGTAGGATACAGCAACCTGAGCAGTTCTTC. It codes for CASSLGRIQQPEQFF.

V gene TRBV28 combines with J gene TRBJ1-2; no reliable D call. The germline V gene encodes CDR1 MDHEN and CDR2 SYDVKM. The CDR3 spans 15 residues. Trimming removed 7 bases at V and 4 bases at J, with 19 bases between. CDR3 coding DNA: TGTGCCAGCACCCCTCTTGACTCGGGGATCTATGGCTACACCTTC. It codes for CASTPLDSGIYGYTF.

The chain employs TRBV12-2 and TRBJ2-7; the table's D call TRBD1 went unverified against the DNA. TRBV12-2 is a pseudogene segment. This CDR3 is 11 amino acids long. Written as DNA, the CDR3 is TGTGCAAGTCGCTTCCCAAACGAGCAGTACGTC. Translation: CASRFPNEQYV.

This chain uses TRBV5-5 with TRBJ2-1, with 7 positions matching TRBD1. V was clipped by 1 base and J by 12 bases; unmatched bases: 7. The CDR3 totals 13 residues. In germline, CDR1 is SGHKS, CDR2 YYEKEE (reference sequence). This CDR3 is CASSLPGDSPQFF. CDR3 coding DNA: TGTGCCAGCAGCTTGCCTGGGGACAGTCCGCAGTTCTTC.

The genes are TRBV2 and TRBJ2-7; D possibly corresponds to TRBD1 (5 bases). Germline CDR1 and CDR2: SNHLY and FYNNEI. This CDR3 comprises 15 residues. Trimming removed 2 bases at V and 0 bases at J, with 11 bases between. CDR3 bases: TGTGCCAGCAGTGAATCACAGGTATCCTCCTACGAGCAGTACTTC. As protein: CASSESQVSSYEQYF.

This chain connects TRBV2 to TRBJ1-5; 10 bases fit TRBD1. V gave up 5 bases and J gave up 7 bases; unmatched junction bases: 11. The CDR3 is made up of 16 amino acids. Germline CDR1 is SNHLY and CDR2 is FYNNEI. The CDR3 protein is CASSLMSGTGDQPQHF. The DNA for the CDR3 is TGTGCCAGCAGTTTAATGTCCGGGACAGGGGACCAGCCCCAGCATTTT.

This chain connects TRBV5-1 to TRBJ2-5; TRBD1 aligns across 8 bases. The V and J ends lost 3 bases and 1 base, in that order; junction bases with no gene match: 2. Germline V gives CDR1 SGHRS, CDR2 YFSETQ. The CDR3 length is 14 residues. CDR3 residues: CASSSGTGQETQYF. DNA of the CDR3: TGCGCCAGCAGCTCGGGGACAGGCCAAGAGACCCAGTACTTC.

The chain is built from TRBV28 and TRBJ1-2; weak D call: TRBD1 (6 bases). This CDR3 region has 15 residues. The ends were cut back, 10 bases at V and 4 bases at J, with 22 bases in the middle. From germline, CDR1 is MDHEN and CDR2 SYDVKM. DNA of the CDR3: TGTGCCACCGCCGCCGGGGGGGCTGACTTCTATGGCTACACCTTC. Its translation: CATAAGGADFYGYTF.

The chain uses TRBV11-3 and TRBJ1-4, with 9 bases fitting TRBD1. In germline, CDR1 is SGHNT, CDR2 YENEEA. The J segment lost 8 bases and the V segment lost 4 bases, leaving 5 bases of the junction unmatched. This CDR3 region has 14 residues. The CDR3 DNA follows: TGTGCCAGCAGCTCCCGGACAGGGGTCGAAAAACTGTTTTTT. Protein: CASSSRTGVEKLFF.

The CDR3 protein is CASSEDRQGIIYNSPLHF. The CDR3 nucleotides read TGTGCCAGCAGCGAAGATCGACAGGGGATTATCTATAATTCACCCCTCCACTTT. The chain links TRBV11-2 to TRBJ1-6, with 8 bases fitting TRBD1. The CDR3 has 18 residues. Germline V gene data show CDR1 as SGHAT and CDR2 as FQNNGV. V lost 5 bases, J lost 3 bases, and 12 bases stayed unmatched.

This clone occurred a few times. The chain uses TRBV18 and TRBJ1-2; 8 bases fit TRBD1. Trimming took 6 bases from V and 0 from J; bases not matched to a gene: 9. The length of the CDR3 is 16 residues. The germline CDR1 and CDR2 sequences are KGHSH and LQKENI. The CDR3 bases are TGTGCCAGCTCCCCTCGGACAGGGAAGTCTAACTATGGCTACACCTTC. Its translation: CASSPRTGKSNYGYTF.

This clone appeared once. The chain is built from TRBV15 and TRBJ2-3; maybe TRBD2 (6 bases). This CDR3 is 13 amino acids long. Germline V gene data show CDR1 as LNHNV and CDR2 as YYDKDF (reference sequence). With 1 base removed from V and 6 bases from J, the gap between germline ends came to 8 bases. CDR3 sequence reads: CATSRGGVDTQYF. The CDR3 region has the DNA TGTGCCACCAGCAGAGGGGGGGTGGATACGCAGTATTTT.

The chain has TRBV4-2 and TRBJ1-3; D possibly corresponds to TRBD1 (6 bases). CDR3 length: 15 amino acids. Per germline, CDR1 LGHNA and CDR2 YNFKEQ. Trimming shortened V by 0 bases and J by 6 bases, and 12 bases separated the two germline ends. The CDR3 loop is CASSQERAGENTIYF. CDR3 DNA: TGTGCCAGCAGCCAAGAGAGGGCAGGGGAAAACACCATATATTTT.

The chain joins TRBV12-3 or TRBV12-4 to TRBJ2-7; possible D gene TRBD1, 6 bases. V was cut by 8 bases and J by 3 bases, with 14 bases left in between. The CDR3 is 13 amino acids. CDR3 in amino acids: CASGPGDRYEQYF. CDR3 DNA sequence: TGTGCCAGCGGCCCAGGGGATCGCTACGAGCAGTACTTC.

The chain recombines TRBV6-1 with TRBJ1-5; D ambiguous. The V end was cut by 4 bases, the J end by 0 bases, with 7 bases between. The CDR3 is 14 residues long. Germline CDR1 reads MNHNS; CDR2 reads SASEGT. For the CDR3, the DNA is TGTGCCAGCAGTGGAGCTTATAGCAATCAGCCCCAGCATTTT. Translation: CASSGAYSNQPQHF.

The chain uses TRBV7-9 and TRBJ1-2, with D possibly TRBD1 on 5 matching bases. Germline V CDR1 and CDR2: SEHNR, FQNEAQ (reference sequence). This CDR3 comprises 14 residues. V was cut by 5 bases and J by 3 bases, with 13 bases left in between. CDR3 sequence: CASSPGEGHYGYTF. As DNA, the CDR3 is TGTGCCAGCAGCCCGGGGGAGGGCCACTATGGCTACACCTTC. The whole variable domain, filled in from reference TRBV7-9 and TRBJ1-2, reads DTGVSQNPRHKITKRGQNVTFRCDPISEHNRLYWYRQTLGQGPEFLTYFQNEAQLEKSRLLSDRFSAERPKGSFSTLEIQRTEQGDSAMYLCASSPGEGHYGYTFGSGTRLTVV.

The V gene is TRBV6-5, the J gene TRBJ1-5; possibly TRBD1 for D (5 bases). V was pared by 6 bases and J by 2 bases, with 14 bases between. This CDR3 has 15 residues. Germline-derived CDR1 and CDR2 are MNHEY and SVGAGI. The CDR3: CASSPDSWGNQPQHF. CDR3 coding DNA: TGTGCCAGCAGCCCCGACAGTTGGGGCAATCAGCCCCAGCATTTT.

The table lists this clone with a few counts. V gene TRBV19 combines with J gene TRBJ1-5; 9 bases are shared with TRBD1. V gave up 7 bases and J gave up 3 bases; unmatched junction bases: 7. CDR3 length: 15 residues. The germline gives CDR1 LNHDA, CDR2 SQIVND (reference sequence). The CDR3 region has the DNA TGTGCCAGTACCCTATACAGGGGGCCCAATCAGCCCCAGCATTTT. Its translation: CASTLYRGPNQPQHF.

The rearrangement links TRBV4-3 to TRBJ2-1; 9 bases map to TRBD1. This CDR3 has 14 residues. CDR1 and CDR2 from the germline V gene are LGHNA and YSLEER. The V segment lost 4 bases and the J segment 9 bases; nucleotides outside the gene matches: 7. The CDR3 is CASSLSRDRVEQFF. The CDR3 nucleotides read TGCGCCAGCAGCCTGTCCCGGGACAGGGTTGAGCAGTTCTTC.